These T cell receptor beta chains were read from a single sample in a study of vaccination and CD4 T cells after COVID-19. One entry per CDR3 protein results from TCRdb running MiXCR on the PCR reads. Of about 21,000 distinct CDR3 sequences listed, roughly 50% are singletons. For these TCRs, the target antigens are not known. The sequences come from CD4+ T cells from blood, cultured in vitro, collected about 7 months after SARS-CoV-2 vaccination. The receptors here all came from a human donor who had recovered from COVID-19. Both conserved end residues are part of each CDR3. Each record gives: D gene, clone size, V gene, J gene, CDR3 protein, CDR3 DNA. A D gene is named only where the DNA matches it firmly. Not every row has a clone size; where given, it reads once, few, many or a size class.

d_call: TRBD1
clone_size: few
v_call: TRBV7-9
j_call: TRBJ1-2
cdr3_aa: CASSLVQGANYGYTF
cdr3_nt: TGTGCCAGCAGCTTAGTCCAGGGGGCTAACTATGGCTACACCTTC

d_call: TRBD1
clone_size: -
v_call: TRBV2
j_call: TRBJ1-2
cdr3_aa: CASSEVGTAYGYTF
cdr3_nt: TGTGCCAGCAGTGAAGTCGGGACAGCCTATGGCTACACCTTC

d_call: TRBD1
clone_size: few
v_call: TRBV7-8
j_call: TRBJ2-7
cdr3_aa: CASSRWTGDSYEQYF
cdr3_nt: TGTGCCAGCAGCCGCTGGACAGGAGATTCCTACGAGCAGTACTTC

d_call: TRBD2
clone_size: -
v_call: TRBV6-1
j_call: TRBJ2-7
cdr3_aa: CASSKTSGRLEQYF
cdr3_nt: TGTGCCAGCAGTAAGACTAGCGGGAGACTTGAGCAGTACTTC

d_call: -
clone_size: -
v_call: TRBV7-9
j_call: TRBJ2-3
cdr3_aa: CASSLRADTQYF
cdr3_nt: TGTGCCAGCAGCTTACGGGCAGATACGCAGTATTTT

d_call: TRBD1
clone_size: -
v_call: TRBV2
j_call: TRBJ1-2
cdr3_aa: CASSYGQGNYGYTF
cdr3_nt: TGTGCCAGCAGTTATGGACAGGGCAACTATGGCTACACCTTC

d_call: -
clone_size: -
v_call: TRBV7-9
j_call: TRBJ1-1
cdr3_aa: CASSFEGGTEAFF
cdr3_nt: TGTGCCAGCAGCTTCGAGGGGGGCACTGAAGCTTTCTTT

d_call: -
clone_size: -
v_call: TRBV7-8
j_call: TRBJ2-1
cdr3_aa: CASSPLLASDEQFF
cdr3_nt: TGTGCCAGCAGCCCCTTACTAGCTTCGGATGAGCAGTTCTTC

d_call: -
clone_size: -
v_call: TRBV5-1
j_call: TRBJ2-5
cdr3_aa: CASSLTERGGETQYF
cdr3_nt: TGCGCCAGCAGCTTGACGGAGAGGGGGGGGGAGACCCAGTACTTC

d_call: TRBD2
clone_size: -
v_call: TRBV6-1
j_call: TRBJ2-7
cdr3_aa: CASTDGGYEQYF
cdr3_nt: TGTGCCAGCACCGACGGGGGGTACGAGCAGTACTTC